The subject of this entry is one TCR beta chain. Germline V gives CDR1 MNHNS, CDR2 SASEGT. V shed 6 bases and J shed 3 bases, with 11 bases lying between them. The CDR3 covers 14 residues. The data belong to a study of shared clonotypes between healthy human individuals. Genomic DNA per cell subset filled all wells of several immunoSEQ plates. Some clones are missing from TCRdb's copy, which holds only in-frame ones; the method was immunoSEQ multiplex PCR. The sample contains 1.4 million or so clones, approximately 98.5% of which appear only once. Into CD45RA+ naive and CD45RA-negative memory subsets, the CD4+ cells were split.

The clonotype originates from a man aged 25-45 years in good health. The chain has TRBV6-1 and TRBJ2-2; D is ambiguous. The sample was naive CD4+ T cells sorted from blood. Subset noted: CD45RA+ positively selected. The CDR3 bases are TGTGCCAGCAGGAGCAGTCCGGACACCGGGGAGCTGTTTTTT. Residues: CASRSSPDTGELFF.